Described below is a single T cell receptor beta chain sequence and its context. Antigen unknown. The method was immunoSEQ multiplex PCR; TCRdb's version includes in-frame clones alone and lacks a portion of them. Found here are 200,000 to 250,000 clones, 90% to 95% of them singletons; the top ten hold over 1.5%. The sample is drawn from a study of T cell responses to AZD1222 COVID-19 vaccine. V lost 3 bases and J lost 0, with 12 bases in between. CDR3 size: 16 residues. CDR1 and CDR2 (germline): MDHEN, SYDVKM. General study findings and limits: There were vaccine-associated CD4 TCRs across spike, dominant at 160-218 and 743-854. The study found Spike-specific TCR breadth and depth rose after two AZD1222 doses. Mostly white British, mostly female donors; authors suggested clonal diversity may be underestimated. At baseline, just five or six AZD1222 recipients tested seropositive.

This chain links TRBV28 with TRBJ1-5; tentatively, D is TRBD1 (5 bases). The receptor was derived from an adult who received the MenACWY meningococcal vaccine as a control. Sample: peripheral blood, taken 28 days after the second dose of the MenACWY control vaccine. CDR3 loop: CASSLAGYYSNQPQHF. In DNA form, the CDR3 reads TGTGCCAGCAGTTTGGCAGGGTATTATAGCAATCAGCCCCAGCATTTT.